The rows below give T cell receptor beta chains drawn from one sample of a study of blood T cells in healthy people across ages. TCRdb itself ran the 5' RACE reads through MiXCR, one entry per CDR3 protein. Altogether about 1.1 million distinct CDR3 sequences are present, less than 45% being singletons, with the ten largest covering about 12%. The sample comprised blood. The source is a man aged 18 to 29 in good health. CDR3s include the opening cysteine and the closing phenylalanine or tryptophan. The D gene is left open where the match is weak. The size of a clone is reported for some rows only, either as once, few or many, or as a class for expanded clones.

TRBJ2-1 | many | . | 16 | TRBV15 | TGTGCCACCAGCAGAGATATATCCAGCTCCTACAATGAGCAGTTCTTC | CATSRDISSSYNEQFF
TRBJ2-1 | few | TRBD2 | 17 | TRBV4-3 | TGCGCCAGCAGCCAAGATTCGGGACTAGCGGCCTACAATGAGCAGTTCTTC | CASSQDSGLAAYNEQFF
TRBJ1-4 | . | . | 13 | TRBV20-1 | TGCAGTGCTAGTGGGCGGAGTAATGAAAAACTGTTTTTT | CSASGRSNEKLFF
TRBJ2-2 | . | . | 16 | TRBV9 | TGTGCCAGCAGCGTAGCTAAGAAGGGGGGGGCCGGGGAGCTGTTTTTT | CASSVAKKGGAGELFF
TRBJ2-3 | . | TRBD2 | 16 | TRBV20-1 | TGCAGTGCTCGACTAGCGGGGGGCCCCCCCACAGATACGCAGTATTTT | CSARLAGGPPTDTQYF
TRBJ1-1 | once | . | 16 | TRBV4-1 | TGCGCCAGCAGCCAAGAGCGCAGGACCGATTCCACTGAAGCTTTCTTT | CASSQERRTDSTEAFF
TRBJ2-2 | . | TRBD1 | 18 | TRBV15 | TGTGCCACCAGCAGAGATTGGTTTCGGGGACAGCGTTCCGGGGAGCTGTTTTTT | CATSRDWFRGQRSGELFF
TRBJ2-1 | . | . | 15 | TRBV7-3 | TGTGCCAGCAGTGTGTATCTAGCGTCCTACAATGAGCAGTTCTTC | CASSVYLASYNEQFF
TRBJ2-1 | . | TRBD2 | 14 | TRBV20-1 | TGCAGTGCTAGTCCGGGACTAGCGTTCAATGAGCAGTTCTTC | CSASPGLAFNEQFF
TRBJ2-3 | many | . | 15 | TRBV20-1 | TGCAGTGCTAGGGCCGGACAAACGATCACAGATACGCAGTATTTT | CSARAGQTITDTQYF
TRBJ2-3 | . | . | 17 | TRBV12-3/TRBV12-4 | TGTGCCAGCAGGGGAAATATCGACAGCCACGCTGGAGATACGCAGTATTTT | CASRGNIDSHAGDTQYF
TRBJ1-5 | . | TRBD1 | 16 | TRBV5-6 | TGTGCCAGCAGCTTCGGGGACAGTGGGGGCAATCAGCCCCAGCATTTT | CASSFGDSGGNQPQHF
TRBJ2-7 | . | TRBD1 | 15 | TRBV28 | TGTGCCAGCAGTTTAGGGACAGGGAGGACCGACGAGCAGTACTTC | CASSLGTGRTDEQYF
TRBJ1-1 | few | . | 14 | TRBV6-8 | TGTGCCAGCAGCCCGGATCATATGAACACTGAAGCTTTCTTT | CASSPDHMNTEAFF
TRBJ1-1 | few | . | 13 | TRBV13 | TGTGCCAGCAGCTTGGTACAGATGCCTGAAGCTTTCTTT | CASSLVQMPEAFF
TRBJ2-1 | few | TRBD1 | 16 | TRBV9 | TGTGCCAGCAGCGTCCCCCGGACAGGGGGCATGAATGAGCAGTTCTTC | CASSVPRTGGMNEQFF
TRBJ2-1 | . | . | 11 | TRBV10-3 | TGTGCCATCAGTGAGTTAGGTATTCAGTTCTTC | CAISELGIQFF
TRBJ1-4 | . | TRBD1 | 15 | TRBV14 | TGTGCCAGCAGCCCGAATCAGGGGGTCAATGAAAAACTGTTTTTT | CASSPNQGVNEKLFF
TRBJ1-2 | few | TRBD1 | 14 | TRBV30 | TGTGCCTGGAGGGAGACAGGGGGTTTCTATGGCTACACCTTC | CAWRETGGFYGYTF
TRBJ2-1 | few | TRBD2 | 17 | TRBV10-3 | TGTGCCATCAGGGGGACTAGCGGGGGAGACCTCTACAATGAGCAGTTCTTC | CAIRGTSGGDLYNEQFF
TRBJ2-5 | . | . | 14 | TRBV10-3 | TGTGCCGGAGGGTCGGGGGAAATTCAAGAGACCCAGTACTTC | CAGGSGEIQETQYF
TRBJ2-1 | once | . | 15 | TRBV27 | TGTGCCAGCAGTCATAATAGACCAGGAAAAGAGACCCAGTTCTTC | CASSHNRPGKETQFF
TRBJ2-6 | . | . | 17 | TRBV28 | TGTGCCAGCAGTTTTGGTTACTCCGTCTCTGGGGCCAACGTCCTGACTTTC | CASSFGYSVSGANVLTF
TRBJ1-5 | . | . | 16 | TRBV4-2 | TGTGCCCAGACTAATCAGGACCCCGGCGGCAATCAGCCCCAGCATTTT | CAQTNQDPGGNQPQHF
TRBJ2-3 | few | . | 13 | TRBV9 | TGTGCCAGCAGCCCGGGCCAGGGGGATACGCAGTATTTT | CASSPGQGDTQYF
TRBJ1-3 | . | . | 12 | TRBV20-1 | TGCAGTGCTGGGGGGAGTGGAAACACCATATATTTT | CSAGGSGNTIYF
TRBJ1-1 | . | TRBD1 | 15 | TRBV7-8 | TGTGCCAGCAGCTCGATAACCGGGACAGGGATGAAAACTTTCTTT | CASSSITGTGMKTFF
TRBJ1-4 | few | . | 15 | TRBV4-2 | TGTGCCAGCAGCCAAGATTGGGGAGAGCTTGAAAAACTGTTTTTT | CASSQDWGELEKLFF
TRBJ2-2 | . | . | 14 | TRBV2 | TGTGCCAGCAGTAAAGGGGCGTACACCAGGGAGCTGTTTTTT | CASSKGAYTRELFF
TRBJ2-7 | . | . | 17 | TRBV20-1 | TGCAGTGCTAGAGATAGTTTAGGGGGGGGGCCTGACTATGAGCAGTACTTC | CSARDSLGGGPDYEQYF
TRBJ1-1 | . | . | 12 | TRBV29-1 | TGCAGCGCCTCCGACCTCGGATCTGAAGCTTTCTTT | CSASDLGSEAFF
TRBJ2-7 | . | . | 15 | TRBV19 | TGTGCCAGTAGTCCAGGTCCGTCCCCCTCCTACGAGCAGTACTTC | CASSPGPSPSYEQYF
TRBJ1-2 | . | . | 13 | TRBV6-1 | TGTGCCAGCAGTGAAGTAGCTAACTATGGCTACACCTTC | CASSEVANYGYTF
TRBJ2-3 | few | . | 15 | TRBV20-1 | TGCAGTGCTAGAAACCGGGGGGCGGGCACAGATACGCAGTATTTT | CSARNRGAGTDTQYF
TRBJ1-4 | . | . | 15 | TRBV6-2/TRBV6-3 | TGTGCCAGCAGGGCAAGGGCCCAGGACAGCGAAAAACTGTTTTTT | CASRARAQDSEKLFF